Listed below are T cell receptor beta chains from one sample, sequenced in a study of blood T cell repertoires in COVID-19. Using immunoSEQ multiplex PCR, the repertoire was profiled, and TCRdb retains in-frame clones only, with some absent. The sample has 100,000 to 120,000 clones; more than 70% are singletons. Sequencing was carried out using peripheral blood. These TCRs come from a woman between 50 and 59 years old with acute or convalescent COVID-19. The CDR3 runs from the conserved cysteine through the conserved F or W. The D gene is left open where the match is weak. Not all rows give a size; the values are once, few, many and, for expanded clones, a class.

TRBJ1-1 . TRBV19 . TGTGCCAGTAGCCGAAGCTTGAACACTGAAGCTTTCTTT CASSRSLNTEAFF
TRBJ2-1 TRBD2 TRBV9 . TGTGCCAGCAGCGTAGGGACTAGCGGTAACAATGAGCAGTTCTTC CASSVGTSGNNEQFF
TRBJ1-1 . TRBV18 . TGTGCCAGCTCACGATCGACATCCGGGGACACTGAAGCTTTCTTT CASSRSTSGDTEAFF
TRBJ2-5 TRBD2 TRBV15 . TGTGCCACTGACCCAGGCCCTAGCGGGCCCCCCCAAGAGACCCAGTACTTC CATDPGPSGPPQETQYF
TRBJ1-6 TRBD1 TRBV6-1 . TGTGCCAGCAGTGAAGGGACAGGGAGCGCCAGCCTCCACTTT CASSEGTGSASLHF
TRBJ2-1 . TRBV7-2 once TGTGCCAGCAGCGTAATAGCGGCCGAATTGGTGAAGCAGCTCTTC CASSVIAAELVKQLF
TRBJ1-1 . TRBV18 . TGTGCCAGCTCACCACAGGGGGGGGTGAACACTGAAGCTTTCTTT CASSPQGGVNTEAFF
TRBJ1-1 TRBD1 TRBV18 . TGTGCCAGCTCACCCGGACAGGGGAAGGGGTTTGTCACTGAAGCTTTCTTT CASSPGQGKGFVTEAFF
TRBJ2-6 . TRBV30 . TGTGCCTGGAGCCAGTCTGGGGCCAACGTCCTGACTTTC CAWSQSGANVLTF
TRBJ2-1 TRBD2 TRBV6-5 . TGTGCCAGCAGCCGAGGACTAGCGGGAGTCGATGAGCAGTTCTTC CASSRGLAGVDEQFF
TRBJ1-4 . TRBV10-3 . TGTGCCATCAGTGAGTCAGGAGGGAACAGGGAAAAACTGTTTTTT CAISESGGNREKLFF
TRBJ2-7 . TRBV21-1 . TGTGCCAGCAGCAAAGTCAGGGGGCGGAACGAGCAGTACTTC CASSKVRGRNEQYF
TRBJ2-5 . TRBV11-2 . TGTGCCAGCAGCACAGGGGAGACCCAGTACTTC CASSTGETQYF
TRBJ2-2 . TRBV27 . TGTGCCAGCAGTTTACAGGGATCGAACACCGGGGAGCTGTTTTTT CASSLQGSNTGELFF
TRBJ1-4 . TRBV2 . TGTGCCAGCATCAACCCTCTGAGGAATGAAAAACTGTTTTTT CASINPLRNEKLFF
TRBJ2-7 TRBD2 TRBV5-1 few TGCGCCAGCAGCCGGCCCGAGACTAGCGTGTCCTACGAGCAGTACTTC CASSRPETSVSYEQYF
TRBJ2-2 TRBD2 TRBV27 . TGTGCCAGCAGTTCCCAGAGGGTACTAGCGGGCCCCATCACCGGGGAGCTGTTTTTT CASSSQRVLAGPITGELFF
TRBJ2-3 TRBD1 TRBV5-5 . TGTGCCAGCAGCTTGGCCTTTGGGACAGTCACAGATACGCAGTATTTT CASSLAFGTVTDTQYF
TRBJ2-3 . TRBV18 . TGTGCCAGCTCCCCTAGCACAGATACGCAGTATTTT CASSPSTDTQYF
TRBJ2-3 TRBD1 TRBV6-5 . TGTGCCAGCAGTTCCAGGACAGGGTTGGGCACAGATACGCAGTATTTT CASSSRTGLGTDTQYF
TRBJ2-1 . TRBV11-2 . TGTGCCAGCAGCCCTGACCGGGAGAGGTTTTCGGAGCAGTTCTTC CASSPDRERFSEQFF
TRBJ1-1 . TRBV5-8 . TGTGCCAGCAGTCCAGGGCAGGGTCTCATGAACACTGAAGCTTTCTTT CASSPGQGLMNTEAFF
TRBJ2-2 TRBD1 TRBV10-3 . TGTGCCATCAGGGGAGGACAGGGCCCCCTTTCAACAAACACCGGGGAGCTGTTTTTT CAIRGGQGPLSTNTGELFF
TRBJ2-7 TRBD2 TRBV6-2/TRBV6-3 once TGTGCCAGCAGCCTGGGACTAGCGGCGACCTACGAGCAGTACTTC CASSLGLAATYEQYF
TRBJ2-1 TRBD2 TRBV5-4 . TGTGCCAGCAGCCAAAGCGGGAGCTCCTACAATGAGCAGTTCTTC CASSQSGSSYNEQFF
TRBJ2-3 . TRBV6-6 . TGTGCCAGCAGGGACGGAGCCAGGGTGGATACGCAGTATTTT CASRDGARVDTQYF
TRBJ2-5 TRBD1 TRBV7-2 . TGTGCCAGCAGCTTCCGGACAGGGGTGGAGACCCAGTACTTC CASSFRTGVETQYF
TRBJ2-5 TRBD1 TRBV29-1 . TGCAGCGTTCAAACAGGGGTTCAAGAGACCCAGTACTTC CSVQTGVQETQYF
TRBJ2-7 . TRBV6-5 . TGTGCCAGCAGGCCTCGGACAGCTAACTCCTACGAGCAGTACTTC CASRPRTANSYEQYF
TRBJ2-3 TRBD2 TRBV18 . TGTGCCAGCTCACCGGGACTAGGTAGAGATACGCAGTATTTT CASSPGLGRDTQYF
TRBJ1-2 TRBD1 TRBV5-1 . TGCGCCAGCAGCCGGGGACAGGCGAACTATGGCTACACCTTC CASSRGQANYGYTF
TRBJ2-7 TRBD2 TRBV30 . TGTGCCTGGAGTGTACGGGGGGGGAGGAGCTCCTACGAGCAGTACTTC CAWSVRGGRSSYEQYF
TRBJ2-1 TRBD1 TRBV2 . TGTGCCAGCAGTGACGGACAGGGTTTAGAGCATGAGCAGTTCTTC CASSDGQGLEHEQFF
TRBJ1-5 TRBD1 TRBV2 . TGTGCCAGCACGCCCGGGACAGGGACCAATCAGCCCCAGCATTTT CASTPGTGTNQPQHF
TRBJ2-6 . TRBV24-1 . TGTGCCACCAGTGATCCCGCGGCAGGGCAGACCCCTGGGGCCAACGTCCTGACTTTC CATSDPAAGQTPGANVLTF
TRBJ1-6 . TRBV2 . TGTGCCAGCAGTGAAGGCACAGCCGATAATTCACCCCTCCACTTT CASSEGTADNSPLHF
TRBJ2-7 TRBD2 TRBV2 . TGTGCCAGCAGGACGACTAGCGGAAACTACGAGCAGTACTTC CASRTTSGNYEQYF
TRBJ2-1 TRBD2 TRBV5-1 once TGCGCCAGCAGCGGACTAGCGGGGTACAATGAGCAGTTCTTC CASSGLAGYNEQFF
TRBJ2-1 TRBD2 TRBV15 . TGTGCCACCAGCAGAGGGACTAGCTCCCATGAGCAGTTCTTC CATSRGTSSHEQFF
TRBJ1-5 TRBD1 TRBV6-1 . TGTGCCAGCAGTGAAAACCGGGACAGGGATCAGCCCCAGCATTTT CASSENRDRDQPQHF
TRBJ2-7 . TRBV28 once TGTGCCAGCGGGCCTCGATACGAGCAGTACTTC CASGPRYEQYF
TRBJ2-1 TRBD2 TRBV24-1 . TGTGCCACCAGCTCTCCAACCGGGACTAGTAGCCATGAGCAGTTCTTC CATSSPTGTSSHEQFF
TRBJ2-1 . TRBV6-5 . TGTGCCAGCAGTTTATTGCGTACCTCCTACAATGAGCAGTTCTTC CASSLLRTSYNEQFF
TRBJ2-3 . TRBV6-1 . TGTGCCAGCAGTGAAGGAGGAGGGGCGGGCACAGATACGCAGTATTTT CASSEGGGAGTDTQYF
TRBJ1-6 . TRBV6-6 . TGTGCCAGCAGTCCTACAGGGTTTTTCTCCTATAATTCACCCCTCCACTTT CASSPTGFFSYNSPLHF
TRBJ2-1 . TRBV5-1 . TGCGCCAGCCGAAATTCCGGACATAGCTACAATGAGCAGTTCTTC CASRNSGHSYNEQFF
TRBJ1-5 TRBD1 TRBV10-3 . TGTGCCACCATGACGGGACAGCCAAATCAGCCCCAGCATTTT CATMTGQPNQPQHF
TRBJ2-1 TRBD2 TRBV28 . TGTGCCAGCAGTTCAGCTTTGGCGGGAGTAAGTTTAGGGTATGTCTATGAGCAGTTCTTC CASSSALAGVSLGYVYEQFF
TRBJ2-7 . TRBV12-3/TRBV12-4 . TGTGCCAGCAGTTTGGACAGCTCCTACGAGCAGTACTTC CASSLDSSYEQYF
TRBJ2-2 . TRBV7-2 . TGTGCCAGCAGCTTAGACCAGATCGCGAACACCGGGGAGCTGTTTTTT CASSLDQIANTGELFF
TRBJ1-2 TRBD1 TRBV19 . TGTGCCAGTAGACGGGAGGGGGCCTATGGCTACACCTTC CASRREGAYGYTF
TRBJ2-6 . TRBV5-1 . TGCGCCAGCAGCTTGGGTCCAGGGGCCAACGTCCTGACTTTC CASSLGPGANVLTF
TRBJ1-4 TRBD1 TRBV5-1 . TGCGCCAGCAGCCAAGACAGGGTAGATGAAAAACTGTTTTTT CASSQDRVDEKLFF
TRBJ2-7 . TRBV7-8 . TGTGCCAGCAGCGCAACTATTTGGGACTCAGGAGGGGAGCAGTACTTC CASSATIWDSGGEQYF
TRBJ2-7 TRBD1 TRBV29-1 . TGCAGCGCACAGGGGGCGTTCTACGAGCAGTACTTC CSAQGAFYEQYF
TRBJ1-5 . TRBV2 few TGTGCCAGCAGTGCGGACAGCACCAATCAGCCCCAGCATTTT CASSADSTNQPQHF
TRBJ2-7 . TRBV2 . TGTGCCAGCAGCGCGGGCCCTTCGGTCTACGAGCAGTACTTC CASSAGPSVYEQYF
TRBJ1-5 . TRBV3-1/TRBV3-2 . TGTGCCAGCAGCCAAGGATCGGGGAACAATCAGCCCCAGCATTTT CASSQGSGNNQPQHF
TRBJ1-1 . TRBV6-1 . TGTGCCAGCAGTGAAGATATAGGGGGAATAGCTTTCTTT CASSEDIGGIAFF